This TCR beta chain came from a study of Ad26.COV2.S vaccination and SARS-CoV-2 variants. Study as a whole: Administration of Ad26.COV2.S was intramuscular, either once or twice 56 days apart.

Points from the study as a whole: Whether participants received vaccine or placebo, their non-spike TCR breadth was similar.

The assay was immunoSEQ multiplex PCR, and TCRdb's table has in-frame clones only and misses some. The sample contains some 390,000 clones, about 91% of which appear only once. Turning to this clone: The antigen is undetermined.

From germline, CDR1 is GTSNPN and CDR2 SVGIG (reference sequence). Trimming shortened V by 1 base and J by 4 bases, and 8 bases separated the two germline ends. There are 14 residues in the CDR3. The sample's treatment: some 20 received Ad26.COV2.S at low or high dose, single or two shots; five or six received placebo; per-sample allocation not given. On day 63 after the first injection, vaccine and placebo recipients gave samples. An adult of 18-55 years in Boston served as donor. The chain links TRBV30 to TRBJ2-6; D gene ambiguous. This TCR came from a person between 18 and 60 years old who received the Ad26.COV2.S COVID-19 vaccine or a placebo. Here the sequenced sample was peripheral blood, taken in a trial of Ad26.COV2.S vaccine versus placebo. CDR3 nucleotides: TGTGCCTGGAGTGGGGCAGCCGGGGCCAACGTCCTGACTTTC. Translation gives CAWSGAAGANVLTF. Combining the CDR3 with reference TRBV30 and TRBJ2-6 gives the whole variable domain SQTIHQWPATLVQPVGSPLSLECTVEGTSNPNLYWYRQAAGRGLQLLFYSVGIGQISSEVPQNLSASRPQDRQFILSSKKLLLSDSGFYLCAWSGAAGANVLTFGAGSRLTVL.